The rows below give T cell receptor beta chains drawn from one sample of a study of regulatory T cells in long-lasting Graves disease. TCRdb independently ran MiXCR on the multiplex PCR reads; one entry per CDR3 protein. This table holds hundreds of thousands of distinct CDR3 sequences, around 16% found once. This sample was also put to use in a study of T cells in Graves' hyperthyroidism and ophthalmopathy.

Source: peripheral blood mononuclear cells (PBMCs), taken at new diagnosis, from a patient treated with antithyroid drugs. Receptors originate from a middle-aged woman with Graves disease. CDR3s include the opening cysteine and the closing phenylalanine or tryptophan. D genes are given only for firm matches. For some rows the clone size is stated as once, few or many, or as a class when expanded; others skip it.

CASSAEDTRAYEQYF TGTGCCAGCAGCGCCGAAGACACACGGGCCTACGAGCAGTACTTC TRBJ2-7 TRBV9 NA few
CSVGPDTIYEQYF TGCAGCGTTGGCCCAGACACCATCTACGAGCAGTACTTC TRBJ2-7 TRBV29-1 NA many
CASIDRPYSNQPQHF TGTGCCAGCATTGACAGACCCTATAGCAATCAGCCCCAGCATTTT TRBJ1-5 TRBV6-1 NA many
CSAREVAGGPGTGELFF TGCAGTGCTAGGGAGGTAGCGGGAGGGCCTGGAACCGGGGAGCTGTTTTTT TRBJ2-2 TRBV20-1 TRBD2 NA
CASVRDRVGEQYF TGTGCCAGTGTGCGGGACAGGGTGGGCGAGCAGTACTTC TRBJ2-7 TRBV6-1 TRBD1 many
CATSESREVETQYF TGTGCCACCAGTGAATCCAGGGAGGTAGAGACCCAGTACTTC TRBJ2-5 TRBV24-1 NA NA
CASSSRDEGNYEQYF TGTGCCAGCAGTTCACGGGACGAGGGAAACTACGAGCAGTACTTC TRBJ2-7 TRBV12-3/TRBV12-4 NA many
CASSGADYGYTF TGTGCCAGCAGCGGGGCTGACTATGGCTACACCTTC TRBJ1-2 TRBV2 NA many
CASSYNSLEDTQYF TGTGCCAGCAGTTACAACTCACTAGAGGATACGCAGTATTTT TRBJ2-3 TRBV6-2/TRBV6-3 NA many
CASSIGDRLRGETQYF TGTGCCAGCAGCATAGGGGACAGGCTTCGGGGGGAGACCCAGTACTTC TRBJ2-5 TRBV7-2 TRBD1 many
CASSIAGSRTPKTQYF TGTGCCAGTAGTATTGCGGGGTCCCGGACACCAAAGACCCAGTACTTC TRBJ2-5 TRBV19 NA few
CASSGGQGARTEAFF TGTGCCAGCAGCGGCGGACAGGGGGCGCGGACTGAAGCTTTCTTT TRBJ1-1 TRBV11-2 TRBD1 NA
CASSLAVPSTDTQYF TGTGCCAGCAGCTTAGCTGTGCCTAGCACAGATACGCAGTATTTT TRBJ2-3 TRBV7-2 NA NA
CASSLAGWLSYNEQFF TGTGCCAGCAGCTTGGCTGGTTGGCTTTCCTACAATGAGCAGTTCTTC TRBJ2-1 TRBV5-5 NA many
CASSLVGGPRETQYF TGTGCCAGCAGCTTAGTGGGAGGGCCAAGGGAGACCCAGTACTTC TRBJ2-5 TRBV7-2 TRBD2 many
CASGWGAGVGGGFNEQFF TGTGCTAGTGGTTGGGGTGCGGGAGTGGGGGGGGGGTTCAATGAGCAGTTCTTC TRBJ2-1 TRBV12-5 TRBD2 NA
CASSHALTSGYQETQYF TGTGCCAGCAGCCATGCCTTGACTAGCGGGTACCAAGAGACCCAGTACTTC TRBJ2-5 TRBV3-1 TRBD2 few
CASRRTSGSFNEQFF TGTGCCAGCAGACGGACTAGCGGGAGTTTCAATGAGCAGTTCTTC TRBJ2-1 TRBV12-3/TRBV12-4 TRBD2 many
CASSGYLGDSGANVLTF TGTGCCAGCAGCGGGTATTTGGGGGATTCTGGGGCCAACGTCCTGACTTTC TRBJ2-6 TRBV7-9 NA NA
CASSYSPGLAGGGQETQYF TGTGCCAGCAGTTACTCGCCGGGACTAGCGGGAGGAGGGCAAGAGACCCAGTACTTC TRBJ2-5 TRBV6-5 TRBD2 few
CASSIVQGYGSNTEAFF TGTGCCAGTAGTATAGTTCAGGGTTACGGGTCGAACACTGAAGCTTTCTTT TRBJ1-1 TRBV19 NA many
CASSSVPVVTDEKLFF TGTGCCAGCAGTTCCGTACCGGTGGTAACGGATGAAAAACTGTTTTTT TRBJ1-4 TRBV28 NA many
CAISKLWEDTQYF TGTGCCATCAGTAAGCTGTGGGAAGATACGCAGTATTTT TRBJ2-3 TRBV10-3 NA once
CASSGGQDGHTF TGCGCCAGCAGCGGGGGACAGGACGGCCACACCTTC TRBJ1-2 TRBV5-1 TRBD1 NA
CSAFGSNYGYTF TGCAGTGCCTTCGGATCTAACTATGGCTACACCTTC TRBJ1-2 TRBV20-1 NA many
CASSLERGRTDTQYF TGTGCCAGCAGTCTCGAGAGGGGGCGGACAGATACGCAGTATTTT TRBJ2-3 TRBV6-2/TRBV6-3 TRBD1 few
CASSMGTGTDTQYF TGTGCCAGTAGTATGGGGACAGGGACAGATACGCAGTATTTT TRBJ2-3 TRBV19 TRBD1 NA
CASSYSRGANVLTF TGTGCCAGCAGTTATTCGAGGGGGGCCAACGTCCTGACTTTC TRBJ2-6 TRBV6-5 NA few
CASSFRSGIQYEQYF TGTGCCAGCAGTTTCCGTAGCGGGATTCAGTACGAGCAGTACTTC TRBJ2-7 TRBV28 TRBD2 many